These 5 T cell receptor beta chains share one sample of origin, sequenced in a study of Tregs in tolerant kidney transplant recipients. The method was immunoSEQ multiplex PCR; TCRdb's version includes in-frame clones alone and lacks a portion of them. The sample shows some 250,000 clones, 84% of them seen only once. The sample comprised CD4+ T cells from blood. Receptors originate from a human donor in good health.

The chain combines TRBV4-2 with TRBJ2-1; 13 bases agree with TRBD2. CDR1 and CDR2 (germline): LGHNA, YNFKEQ. CDR3 size: 20 residues. The V segment lost 1 base and the J segment 3 bases; nucleotides outside the gene matches: 12. The CDR3 region has the DNA TGTGCCAGCAGCCAAGCTCCCGCCAGACTAGCGGGGGGCGGCTACAATGAGCAGTTCTTC. Its protein is CASSQAPARLAGGGYNEQFF.

The chain combines TRBV27 with TRBJ2-2; D perhaps matches TRBD2 (6 bases). The V and J ends lost 6 bases and 0 bases respectively, with 8 bases between them. This CDR3 has 14 amino acids. The germline CDR1 and CDR2 sequences are MNHEY and SMNVEV (reference sequence). The CDR3 region is CASREGTNTGELFF. Written as DNA, the CDR3 is TGTGCCAGCAGGGAGGGGACGAACACCGGGGAGCTGTTTTTT.

The chain joins TRBV11-2 to TRBJ2-5; D unclear. Germline loops: CDR1 SGHAT, CDR2 FQNNGV. With 5 bases removed from V and 5 bases from J, the gap between germline ends came to 12 bases. This CDR3 is 13 amino acids long. The CDR3 region has the DNA TGTGCCAGCAGCCCAGGTGCGTCGGAGACCCAGTACTTC. Its protein is CASSPGASETQYF.

The chain joins TRBV30 to TRBJ2-1; D may be TRBD2 (5 bases). The CDR3 has 13 amino acids. The ends were cut back, 0 bases at V and 4 bases at J, with 7 bases in the middle. Germline-derived CDR1 and CDR2 are GTSNPN and SVGIG (reference sequence). CDR3 sequence: CAWSVGGYNEQFF. The CDR3 coding sequence is TGTGCCTGGAGTGTAGGCGGGTACAATGAGCAGTTCTTC.

The CDR3 sequence: CASSVVRNTEAFF. DNA of the CDR3: TGCGCCAGCAGCGTGGTCAGGAACACTGAAGCTTTCTTT. J is TRBJ1-1 and V is TRBV5-1; D unclear. CDR1 is SGHRS, CDR2 YFSETQ, per germline. The CDR3 covers 13 residues. Trimming removed 4 bases at V and 1 base at J, with 8 bases between.